Below, 29 T cell receptor beta chains from the same sample are listed, as sequenced in a study of blood T cell repertoires in COVID-19. Assay: immunoSEQ multiplex PCR; the TCRdb copy retains only in-frame clones and omits some. The table includes 150,000 to 200,000 clones, around 86% detected once. Sample: peripheral blood. All receptors come from a man aged 18 to 30 with acute or convalescent COVID-19.

This chain connects TRBV28 to TRBJ2-1, with 8 bases matching TRBD1. With 8 bases clipped from V and 6 bases from J, the junction kept 9 bases outside the gene matches. CDR1 and CDR2 (germline): MDHEN, SYDVKM. The CDR3 is 14 amino acids. The CDR3 spells CASDGQGFLNEQFF. DNA for the CDR3: TGTGCCAGCGACGGACAGGGCTTTCTCAATGAGCAGTTCTTC.

About this clone: Other DNA sequences of this sample code for an identical CDR3. The rearrangement joins TRBV5-4 to TRBJ1-6; D unclear. The CDR3 contains 14 residues. From germline, CDR1 is SGHNT and CDR2 YYREEE (reference sequence). Trimming removed 0 bases at V and 6 bases at J, with 7 bases between. CDR3 in amino acids: CASSLAGSNSPLHF. The CDR3 DNA follows: TGTGCCAGCAGCTTGGCGGGGTCTAATTCACCCCTCCACTTT.

This clone was found a few times. The chain is built from TRBV19 and TRBJ1-6; tentative D call: TRBD1 (5 bases). Germline V gene sequence: CDR1 LNHDA, CDR2 SQIVND (reference sequence). Trimming took 6 bases from V and 2 from J, leaving 14 bases between them. This CDR3 is built from 16 residues. The CDR3 coding sequence is TGTGCCAGTAGCCTACGGGAGGGACCCTATAATTCACCCCTCCACTTT. This translates into CASSLREGPYNSPLHF.

This rearrangement joins TRBV6-5 to TRBJ2-1; 8 nucleotides agree with TRBD1. The V and J ends lost 6 bases and 8 bases, in that order; junction bases with no gene match: 12. CDR3 length: 15 residues. The germline gives CDR1 MNHEY, CDR2 SVGAGI. CDR3 region: CASSSGTGPSDEQFF. CDR3 bases: TGTGCCAGCAGCTCCGGGACAGGCCCATCCGATGAGCAGTTCTTC.

This clone is a singleton in its sample. The V and J genes are TRBV19 and TRBJ1-1, with D possibly TRBD1 on 5 matching bases. V was pared by 3 bases and J by 1 base, with 12 bases between. The CDR3 is made up of 15 amino acids. Per the germline V gene, CDR1 is LNHDA and CDR2 is SQIVND (reference sequence). CDR3 sequence reads: CASSMGGVRNTEAFF. CDR3 DNA sequence: TGTGCCAGTAGTATGGGGGGGGTCAGGAACACTGAAGCTTTCTTT.

This chain connects TRBV5-4 to TRBJ2-7; the D is unclear. The V gene's germline CDR1 is SGHNT and CDR2 YYREEE (reference sequence). The CDR3 covers 16 residues. Trimming shortened V by 0 bases and J by 2 bases, and 15 bases separated the two germline ends. CDR3 amino acids: CASSLAGTLPAYEQYV. For the CDR3, the DNA is TGTGCCAGCAGCTTGGCAGGTACTCTCCCGGCCTACGAGCAGTACGTC.

The chain combines TRBV5-1 with TRBJ2-2; D may be TRBD1 (5 bases). Germline CDR1 reads SGHRS; CDR2 reads YFSETQ. The CDR3 has 13 residues. V lost 3 bases and J 5 bases, leaving 8 bases between the germline ends. In DNA, the CDR3 is TGCGCCAGCAGCTCCCAGGGTACCGGGGAGCTGTTTTTT. It codes for CASSSQGTGELFF.

This clone occurred a few times. The chain couples TRBV5-1 to TRBJ2-5; 8 positions match TRBD2. Looked up from germline, CDR1 is SGHRS and CDR2 is YFSETQ. Trimming cost V 4 bases and J 1 base; bases outside gene matches: 9. This CDR3 is built from 16 residues. CDR3 sequence reads: CASSGGTRTFQETQYF. The CDR3 DNA follows: TGCGCCAGCAGCGGGGGGACTAGGACCTTCCAAGAGACCCAGTACTTC.

The V gene is TRBV9, the J gene TRBJ2-1; D possibly corresponds to TRBD1 (5 bases). The germline CDR1 and CDR2 sequences are SGDLS and YYNGEE. V was clipped by 3 bases and J by 4 bases, with 14 bases between them. This CDR3 region has 15 residues. The CDR3 bases are TGTGCCAGCAGCGCTCCAGGGTCCGGTTACAATGAGCAGTTCTTC. Its protein is CASSAPGSGYNEQFF.

V is TRBV6-5 and J is TRBJ1-2, with 12 bases that match TRBD1. Germline loops: CDR1 MNHEY, CDR2 SVGAGI. Trimming cost V 6 bases and J 7 bases; bases outside gene matches: 6. The CDR3 has 14 amino acids. The CDR3 sequence: CASRRDRGLRGYTF. CDR3 bases: TGTGCCAGCAGGCGGGACAGGGGGCTTCGTGGCTACACCTTC.

The chain has TRBV28 and TRBJ1-4; TRBD1 agrees at 11 bases. CDR1 is MDHEN, CDR2 SYDVKM, per germline. J lost 2 bases, V lost 6 bases, and 11 bases had no gene match. This CDR3 is built from 18 residues. DNA of the CDR3: TGTGCCAGCAGAAAGCTCCGGGACAGGGGGTCGACTAATGAAAAACTGTTTTTT. Its translation is CASRKLRDRGSTNEKLFF.

CDR3 sequence reads: CASSLYISGVAYEQYF. In DNA form, the CDR3 reads TGTGCCAGCAGCTTATATATTTCAGGGGTCGCCTACGAGCAGTACTTC. The chain employs TRBV11-2 and TRBJ2-7; a weak D match, TRBD1 (6 bases). Trimming took 2 bases from V and 2 from J, leaving 16 bases between them. The length of the CDR3 is 16 residues. Germline V CDR1 and CDR2: SGHAT, FQNNGV.

V gene TRBV28 combines with J gene TRBJ2-7, with TRBD2 as a possible D gene (6 bases). This CDR3 is built from 13 residues. The V end was cut by 5 bases, the J end by 5 bases, with 13 bases between. Germline V lookup: CDR1 MDHEN, CDR2 SYDVKM. In DNA, the CDR3 is TGTGCCAGCAGTATCGGTTGGGAGGACGAGCAGTACGTC. It codes for CASSIGWEDEQYV.

The chain links TRBV2 to TRBJ1-2; 9 nucleotides align to TRBD1. With 6 bases clipped from V and 1 base from J, the junction kept 3 bases outside the gene matches. The CDR3 runs 14 residues. Germline-derived CDR1 and CDR2 are SNHLY and FYNNEI. Here the CDR3 DNA reads TGTGCCAGCAGGACAGGGGGAGGTAACTATGGCTACACCTTC. Translating gives CASRTGGGNYGYTF. The variable domain in full, with the rest retrieved from reference TRBV2 and TRBJ1-2, is EPEVTQTPSHQVTQMGQEVILRCVPISNHLYFYWYRQILGQKVEFLVSFYNNEISEKSEIFDDQFSVERPDGSNFTLKIRSTKLEDSAMYFCASRTGGGNYGYTFGSGTRLTVV.

This chain links TRBV4-1 with TRBJ1-1; maybe TRBD1 (5 bases). Trimming pared 2 bases from V and 1 base from J, leaving 5 bases between. Germline-derived CDR1 and CDR2 are MGHRA and YSYEKL. The CDR3 is made up of 13 amino acids. The CDR3 region has the DNA TGCGCCAGCAGCCAAACAGGGAACACTGAAGCTTTCTTT. It is translated as CASSQTGNTEAFF.

This clone was detected a few times. This chain connects TRBV4-1 to TRBJ1-6, with 7 bases fitting TRBD1. V dropped 3 bases and J dropped 0; count of bases not matched to a gene: 11. This CDR3 is built from 19 residues. Germline V gene data show CDR1 as MGHRA and CDR2 as YSYEKL. The CDR3 DNA reads as TGCGCCAGCAGCCAGGGACGACAGGGCCCAAGCTCCTATAATTCACCCCTCCACTTT. This sequence encodes CASSQGRQGPSSYNSPLHF.

The rearrangement joins TRBV27 to TRBJ1-1, with D hard to call. CDR1 and CDR2 from the germline V gene are MNHEY and SMNVEV (reference sequence). Trimming pared 4 bases from V and 0 bases from J, leaving 12 bases between. The CDR3 contains 15 residues. In DNA, the CDR3 is TGTGCCAGCAGTTCCCTTTGGAGCATGAACACTGAAGCTTTCTTT. It yields the protein CASSSLWSMNTEAFF.

The rearrangement uses TRBV27 and TRBJ1-1, with 9 bases lining up with TRBD1. Germline V gives CDR1 MNHEY, CDR2 SMNVEV (reference sequence). The CDR3 totals 15 residues. Trimming cost V 5 bases and J 1 base; bases outside gene matches: 5. The chain's CDR3 is CASSIRGQGNTEAFF. The DNA of the CDR3 is TGTGCCAGCAGTATCCGGGGACAGGGGAACACTGAAGCTTTCTTT.

The chain has TRBV18 and TRBJ2-7; D is possibly TRBD1 (5 bases). This CDR3 comprises 14 residues. CDR1 KGHSH and CDR2 LQKENI come from the germline V gene. V lost 0 bases and J 7 bases, leaving 13 bases between the germline ends. CDR3 sequence (DNA): TGTGCCAGCTCACCACCAGGTTTCCCAGGGGAGCAGTACTTC. It translates to CASSPPGFPGEQYF.

This clone was picked up a small number of times. The J gene is TRBJ1-4, the V gene TRBV30; TRBD1 matches at 9 bases. With 3 bases clipped from V and 8 bases from J, the junction kept 7 bases outside the gene matches. CDR3 length: 14 residues. The germline V gene encodes CDR1 GTSNPN and CDR2 SVGIG (reference sequence). DNA of the CDR3: TGTGCCTGGAGCGACGGGACAGGGAAGGAAAAACTGTTTTTT. It translates to CAWSDGTGKEKLFF.

CDR3 sequence: CASSSPAAGQETQYF. In nucleotides, the CDR3 is TGCGCCAGCAGCTCACCCGCGGCGGGACAAGAGACCCAGTACTTC. The rearrangement joins TRBV4-1 to TRBJ2-5; D perhaps matches TRBD2 (6 bases). CDR1 is MGHRA, CDR2 YSYEKL, per germline. The CDR3 is made up of 15 amino acids. Deletions cut 5 bases from V and 2 bases from J, with 15 bases between.

This chain connects TRBV5-1 to TRBJ2-6, with TRBD1 matching 7 bases. Germline-derived CDR1 and CDR2 are SGHRS and YFSETQ. Trimming took 2 bases from V and 0 from J; bases not matched to a gene: 5. The CDR3 covers 17 residues. The chain's CDR3 is CASSLGAGGSGANVLTF. For the CDR3, the DNA is TGCGCCAGCAGCTTAGGGGCAGGGGGCTCTGGGGCCAACGTCCTGACTTTC.

The rearrangement links TRBV6-2 or TRBV6-3 to TRBJ1-4, with a tentative D call TRBD1 (6 bases). The germline V gene encodes CDR1 MNHEY and CDR2 SVGEGT. Trimming took off 5 bases at V and 10 bases at J, with 14 bases between the two ends. The CDR3 runs to 13 residues. The CDR3 coding sequence is TGTGCCAGCAGTATGCCGACAGGTTTAAAACTGTTTTTT. Amino acid sequence: CASSMPTGLKLFF.

This CDR3 is CASREGTGGAETQYF. The DNA of the CDR3 is TGTGCCAGCAGGGAAGGGACAGGAGGCGCAGAGACCCAGTACTTC. The V call is TRBV5-4, the J call TRBJ2-5; 8 nucleotides match TRBD1. Trimming cost V 5 bases and J 4 bases; bases outside gene matches: 10. Germline CDR1 is SGHNT and CDR2 is YYREEE (reference sequence). This CDR3 has 15 amino acids.

J is TRBJ2-5 and V is TRBV30; maybe TRBD2 (6 bases). There are 14 residues in the CDR3. Trimming removed 2 bases from V and 1 base from J, with 11 bases in between. CDR1 GTSNPN and CDR2 SVGIG come from the germline V gene (reference sequence). CDR3 region: CAWSRGITQETQYF. CDR3 nucleotides: TGTGCCTGGAGTCGGGGGATTACCCAAGAGACCCAGTACTTC.

The chain couples TRBV5-1 to TRBJ1-6, with no clear D. Germline lookup yields CDR1 SGHRS and CDR2 YFSETQ. V was trimmed by 0 bases and J by 6 bases, leaving 10 bases between them. This CDR3 contains 15 residues. CDR3 DNA: TGCGCCAGCAGCTTGGCACGGTCCCCTAATTCACCCCTCCACTTT. Protein sequence: CASSLARSPNSPLHF.

The V and J genes are TRBV7-9 and TRBJ1-1; 8 nucleotides line up with TRBD1. In germline, CDR1 is SEHNR, CDR2 FQNEAQ (reference sequence). V was pared by 5 bases and J by 6 bases, with 8 bases of the junction left unmatched. The CDR3 is 14 residues long. CDR3 protein: CASSQDRDNAEAFF. In nucleotides, the CDR3 is TGTGCCAGCAGCCAGGACAGGGATAACGCTGAAGCTTTCTTT. The full variable domain, rest sourced from reference TRBV7-9 and TRBJ1-1, is DTGVSQNPRHKITKRGQNVTFRCDPISEHNRLYWYRQTLGQGPEFLTYFQNEAQLEKSRLLSDRFSAERPKGSFSTLEIQRTEQGDSAMYLCASSQDRDNAEAFFGQGTRLTVV.

This clone was detected a few times. The J gene is TRBJ2-3, the V gene TRBV5-1; TRBD1 aligns across 11 bases. V was clipped by 4 bases and J by 2 bases; unmatched bases: 9. The CDR3 has 17 residues. Looked up from germline, CDR1 is SGHRS and CDR2 is YFSETQ. CDR3 nucleotides: TGCGCCAGCAGCCACGATTGGGACAGGGGGGACACAGATACGCAGTATTTT. Translating it yields CASSHDWDRGDTDTQYF.

In its sample, this clone was seen a few times. V and J are TRBV6-5 and TRBJ2-2; 7 bases fit TRBD1. V trimming: 4 bases; J trimming: 4 bases; junction bases outside the gene matches: 6. The CDR3 extends over 15 amino acids. The germline gives CDR1 MNHEY, CDR2 SVGAGI. The CDR3 spells CASSWTGGSTGELFF. In nucleotides, the CDR3 is TGTGCCAGCAGTTGGACAGGTGGTAGCACCGGGGAGCTGTTTTTT.